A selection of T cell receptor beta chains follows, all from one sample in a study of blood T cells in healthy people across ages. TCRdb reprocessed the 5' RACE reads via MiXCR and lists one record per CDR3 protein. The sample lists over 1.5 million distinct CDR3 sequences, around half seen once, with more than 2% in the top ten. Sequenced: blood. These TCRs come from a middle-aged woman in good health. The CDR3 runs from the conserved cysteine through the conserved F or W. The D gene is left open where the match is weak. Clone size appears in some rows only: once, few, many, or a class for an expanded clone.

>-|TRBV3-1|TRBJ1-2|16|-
TGTGCCAGCAGCCGCAACAGCTTGGCTGAAAACTATGGCTACACCTTC
CASSRNSLAENYGYTF
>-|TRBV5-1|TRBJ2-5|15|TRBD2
TGCGCCAGCAGCTTGAAGGCTAGCGGGCAAGAGACCCAGTACTTC
CASSLKASGQETQYF
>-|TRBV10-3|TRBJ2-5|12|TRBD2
TGTGCCATAGCGGGGGGCCAAGAGACCCAGTACTTC
CAIAGGQETQYF
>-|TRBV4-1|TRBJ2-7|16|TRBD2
TGCGCCAGCAGCCAAGGGCTAGCGGGGATACGCTACGAGCAGTACTTC
CASSQGLAGIRYEQYF
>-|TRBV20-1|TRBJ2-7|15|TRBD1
TGCAGTGCTCGCAGGGGGCTTAACTCTCCCTACGAGCAGTACTTC
CSARRGLNSPYEQYF
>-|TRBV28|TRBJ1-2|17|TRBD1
TGTGCCAGCAGTTCCGCCGGGACAGACGAGTCGAACTATGGCTACACCTTC
CASSSAGTDESNYGYTF
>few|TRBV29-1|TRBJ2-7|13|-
TGCAGCGTTGGTTATGGATGTCTGGGTGAGCAGTACTTC
CSVGYGCLGEQYF
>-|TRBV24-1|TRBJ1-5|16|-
TGTGCCACCAGTGACTCAACAGGGTATGCCGATCAGCCCCAGCATTTT
CATSDSTGYADQPQHF
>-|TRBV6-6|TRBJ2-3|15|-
TGTGCCAGCAGTTACCCCCCCGGCGGGGCAGATACGCAGTATTTT
CASSYPPGGADTQYF
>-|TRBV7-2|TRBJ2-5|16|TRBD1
TGTGCCAGCAGCTTAGCGGGACAGGGGCCTTGGGAGACCCAGTACTTC
CASSLAGQGPWETQYF